These 7 T cell receptor beta chains were all obtained from the same sample, sequenced in a study of blood T cell repertoires in COVID-19. Assay used: immunoSEQ multiplex PCR; TCRdb lists only in-frame clones, some missing. Seen here are approximately 190,000 clones, more than 70% observed once, and the top ten hold around 6%. The material sequenced was peripheral blood. All receptors derive from a man aged 35 to 55 with active or convalescent COVID-19.

The chain uses TRBV28 and TRBJ1-4, with 10 bases identical to TRBD1. The germline CDR1 and CDR2 sequences are MDHEN and SYDVKM. Trimming at V came to 5 bases and at J to 4 bases, leaving 4 bases not matched to a gene. This CDR3 comprises 15 residues. CDR3 sequence: CASSLDRGRNEKLFF. CDR3 coding DNA: TGTGCCAGCAGTCTCGACAGGGGGCGTAATGAAAAACTGTTTTTT.

This clone has a single count. The chain is built from TRBV11-1 and TRBJ1-5; no clear D gene. The CDR3 sequence is 16 residues long. Germline V gene lookup returns CDR1 SGHAT and CDR2 FQDESV (reference sequence). V was clipped by 2 bases and J by 0 bases, with 11 bases between them. CDR3 sequence (DNA): TGTGCCAGCAGCTTAATTAAAACACATAGCAATCAGCCCCAGCATTTT. Amino acids: CASSLIKTHSNQPQHF.

The V and J genes are TRBV7-9 and TRBJ2-7; perhaps TRBD1 as D (5 bases). Trimming left V 2 bases short and J 9 bases short, with 14 bases between. The CDR3 consists of 13 residues. Germline V gene sequence: CDR1 SEHNR, CDR2 FQNEAQ (reference sequence). CDR3 nucleotide sequence: TGTGCCAGCAGCTTAAAGACTGGGGCTGGGCAGTACTTC. Translating gives CASSLKTGAGQYF. Looking up the rest from reference TRBV7-9 and TRBJ2-7 gives the full variable domain: DTGVSQNPRHKITKRGQNVTFRCDPISEHNRLYWYRQTLGQGPEFLTYFQNEAQLEKSRLLSDRFSAERPKGSFSTLEIQRTEQGDSAMYLCASSLKTGAGQYFGPGTRLTVT.

This clone has a single count. The chain has TRBV3-1 (or the pseudogene TRBV3-2) and TRBJ1-6; no reliable D call. The CDR3 contains 16 residues. CDR1 is LGHDT, CDR2 YNNKEL, per germline (reference sequence). V shed 3 bases and J shed 5 bases, with 14 bases lying between them. The CDR3 nucleotides read TGTGCCAGCAGCCACTCACGAGGCGGGAATAATTCACCCCTCCACTTT. Residues: CASSHSRGGNNSPLHF.

This chain uses TRBV7-2 with TRBJ2-6; possible D gene TRBD1, 5 bases. The CDR3 has 18 amino acids. CDR1 and CDR2 (germline): SGHTA, FQGNSA. Trimming left V 4 bases short and J 0 bases short, with 16 bases between. CDR3 nucleotide sequence: TGTGCCAGCAGCTCCAAAGCCGGACATTTCTCTGGGGCCAACGTCCTGACTTTC. Translation: CASSSKAGHFSGANVLTF.

The gene calls are TRBV7-9 and TRBJ2-7; TRBD1 is a possible D gene (6 bases). Germline CDR1 SEHNR, CDR2 FQNEAQ (reference sequence). The CDR3 loop spans 15 amino acids. Trimming left V 4 bases short and J 3 bases short, with 16 bases between. In nucleotides, the CDR3 is TGTGCCAGCAGCTCCTCAACAGGGATCCACTACGAGCAGTACTTC. It yields the protein CASSSSTGIHYEQYF. The full variable domain, completed using reference TRBV7-9 and TRBJ2-7, is DTGVSQNPRHKITKRGQNVTFRCDPISEHNRLYWYRQTLGQGPEFLTYFQNEAQLEKSRLLSDRFSAERPKGSFSTLEIQRTEQGDSAMYLCASSSSTGIHYEQYFGPGTRLTVT.

The chain uses TRBV9 and TRBJ2-1, with 7 bases aligning to TRBD1. CDR1 is SGDLS, CDR2 YYNGEE, per germline. The J segment lost 0 bases and the V segment lost 0 bases, leaving 9 bases of the junction unmatched. The CDR3 has 18 amino acids. CDR3 sequence reads: CASSVVKTGTSSYNEQFF. CDR3 in DNA: TGTGCCAGCAGCGTAGTTAAGACAGGGACGAGCTCCTACAATGAGCAGTTCTTC.